These 7 T cell receptor beta chains share one sample of origin, sequenced in a study of sequential checkpoint blockade in melanoma. Treatment defined: randomized to nivolumab then ipilimumab (arm A) or the reverse (arm B). Generated by immunoSEQ multiplex PCR, the TCRdb table keeps only in-frame clones and is missing some. The sample consists of 3,000 to 4,500 clones, 20% to 25% of them appearing once. The sequenced sample was tumor tissue (inferred from file names), obtained from a patient given nivolumab and ipilimumab in sequence. The receptors here all came from a human donor with melanoma.

The gene calls are TRBV23-1 and TRBJ2-7; D is ambiguous. TRBV23-1 is an open reading frame, and its role is uncertain. Between the trimmed V and J ends, which lost 0 bases and 3 bases, there was a span of 15 bases. The CDR3 totals 16 residues. For the CDR3, the DNA is TGCGCCAGCAGTCAATCGTGGGAAGCGCAACACTACGAGCAGTACTTC. Protein product: CASSQSWEAQHYEQYF.

The chain recombines TRBV6-8 with TRBJ2-7; 10 nucleotides line up with TRBD1. This CDR3 is built from 13 residues. V dropped 7 bases and J dropped 5; count of bases not matched to a gene: 5. The germline V gene has CDR1 MNHGY and CDR2 SAAAGT. The CDR3 nucleotides read TGTGCCAGCATCTCGACAGGGGGCCACGAGCAGTACTTC. This gives the protein CASISTGGHEQYF.

There are a few counts of this clone. This chain connects TRBV5-1 to TRBJ1-1; D not certain. The V gene's germline CDR1 is SGHRS and CDR2 YFSETQ. The V end was cut by 4 bases, the J end by 1 base, with 11 bases between. The CDR3 extends over 14 amino acids. CDR3 nucleotide sequence: TGCGCCAGCAGCCAAAGGCACGCGAACACTGAAGCTTTCTTT. Amino acid sequence: CASSQRHANTEAFF.

The rearrangement links TRBV10-2 to TRBJ2-3; TRBD2 aligns across 15 bases. From germline, CDR1 is WSHSY and CDR2 SAAADI. The CDR3 extends over 19 amino acids. After removal of 4 bases from V and 0 bases from J, the junction contained 8 bases not matched to a gene. CDR3 amino acids: CASSVGLAGGRKSTDTQYF. The CDR3 DNA reads TGCGCCAGCAGTGTGGGACTAGCGGGGGGCCGAAAAAGCACAGATACGCAGTATTTT.

This sequence joins TRBV19 and TRBJ1-1, with 9 bases lining up with TRBD1. Germline values: CDR1 LNHDA, CDR2 SQIVND (reference sequence). V shed 8 bases and J 5 bases; nucleotides not matched to a gene: 6. This CDR3 region has 13 residues. In DNA form, the CDR3 reads TGTGCCAGTCGGACAGGGGAGGCGACTGAAGCTTTCTTT. Residues: CASRTGEATEAFF.

V is TRBV19 and J is TRBJ2-7; D is unclear. The CDR3 sequence is 14 residues long. The ends were cut back, 4 bases at V and 2 bases at J, with 12 bases in the middle. Germline CDR1 is LNHDA and CDR2 is SQIVND (reference sequence). CDR3 amino acids: CASSRIIWAYEQYF. For the CDR3, the DNA is TGTGCCAGTAGTAGAATTATTTGGGCCTACGAGCAGTACTTC.

This clone was seen a handful of times. The CDR3 DNA sequence: TGTGCCAGCACCCGTCAGACAGGGGGCAATCAGCCCCAGCATTTT. The encoded protein is CASTRQTGGNQPQHF. The chain recombines TRBV6-8 with TRBJ1-5; 8 bases line up with TRBD1. The CDR3 loop spans 15 amino acids. V trimming: 7 bases; J trimming: 2 bases; junction bases outside the gene matches: 7. CDR1 is MNHGY and CDR2 is SAAAGT in the germline V gene.